This T cell receptor beta chain was profiled in a study of CD8+ T cells in alopecia areata. Study summary: Patients received oral tofacitinib, 5 to 10 mg twice daily, for moderate-to-severe alopecia areata. Tofacitinib dosing lasted 6 to 18 months, which was then followed by 6 months off drug.

Of note for this clone: Its antigen is unidentified.

Germline loops: CDR1 ENHRY, CDR2 SYGVKD. The CDR3 extends over 14 amino acids. Trimming removed 4 bases from V and 0 bases from J, with 8 bases in between. Those with alopecia areata gave lesional scalp punch biopsies and peripheral blood. Broader study findings: Especially in alopecia totalis/universalis, lesional scalp showed greater clonality than normal scalp did.

It was cDNA, reverse transcribed from extracted RNA, that served as the sequencing template. Sequencing was performed with immunoSEQ multiplex PCR; in TCRdb, only in-frame clones are kept and a portion is missing. In the table there are fewer than 250,000 clones, around 62% of which are singletons. The source of this sequence is a human donor with alopecia areata. V usage is TRBV10-3 and J usage is TRBJ2-3; the D gene is possibly TRBD1 (6 bases). Sequences were derived from CD4+ T cells sorted from blood, sampled at week 0. DNA of the CDR3: TGTGCCATCAGTGTGGGGGCCAGCACAGATACGCAGTATTTT. Its translation: CAISVGASTDTQYF.